This T cell receptor beta chain was obtained from a study of T cell clones after liver transplantation (dated by TCRdb to about 2019). With regard to the full study: The samples were obtained from ITN030ST, a randomized trial that attempted immunosuppression withdrawal within 2 years after liver transplantation. The subjects received no induction therapy and were kept on standard immunosuppression until randomization at 12-24 months post-transplant. The studied cohort comprised 8 liver transplant recipients, 3 classified as tolerant and 5 as non-tolerant. Third party-reactive TCRbeta sequences were also identified from pre-transplant MLRs to serve as an antigen-independent comparator for donor-reactive sequences. Blood samples were collected pre-transplant, pre-randomization before withdrawal, and post-randomization after either full withdrawal or failed withdrawal. Tolerance was defined as complete immunosuppression withdrawal for at least one year with no rise in liver enzymes beyond twice the upper limit of normal. Three of the eight recipients were HCV-positive; the others were transplanted for non-autoimmune, non-viral indications. Donor-reactive T cell clones were identified by TCRbeta sequencing following a pre-transplant mixed lymphocyte reaction and were subsequently tracked in post-transplant blood. General conclusions and limits of the study: Because of small, heterogeneous patient numbers and non-standardized post-transplant time points, the conclusions were only preliminary. Since no allograft tissue specimens were available, donor-reactive T cells may have migrated into the graft instead of being deleted. In 5 of 8 subjects, circulating donor-reactive CD4 TCRbeta sequences decreased significantly after transplant, regardless of tolerance or HCV status. After accounting for repertoire turnover, donor-reactive detection was significantly reduced in 7 of 8 subjects for CD4 and 8 of 8 for CD8. Low numbers of available donor cells limited the measurable donor-reactive repertoire in a couple of subjects. Donor-reactive sequences declined more than third party-reactive ones, suggesting partial antigen-specific deletion unrelated to withdrawal success.

The time point tag for this specimen amounts to: pre-transplant. Thawed unstimulated PBMCs were stained for CD3, CD4 and CD8 and FACS-sorted into CD3+CD4+ and CD3+CD8+ populations. Each of the 8 studied subjects was randomized to immunosuppression withdrawal. Genomic DNA was isolated with the Qiagen DNeasy Blood and Tissue Kit. On this clone itself: Its antigen is unknown. No base quality information exists; no much larger clone differs at one position.

Using immunoSEQ, frozen genomic DNA was subjected to high-throughput TCRbeta CDR3 sequencing, a process that included PCR amplification, mapping, bias correction and internal controls. The study's processing was this. Only productive rearrangements were retained, with each unique TCRbeta sequence defined by its CDR3 nucleotide sequence together with its V and J gene. For a sequence to be called donor-reactive, it needed a frequency of at least 0.01% and at least 5-fold expansion in CFSE-low cells compared with unstimulated pre-transplant cells. Per-subject minimum frequency thresholds, based on the lowest-template unstimulated sample, ensured at least 90% detection power. Repertoire turnover was measured by Jensen-Shannon divergence between the top 1000 TCRbeta sequences post- and pre-transplant. Changes in detection of donor-reactive sequences were tested with two-sided Fisher's exact tests. Not all clones reach the TCRdb copy of this immuneACCESS table, which keeps in-frame sequences only. Checked studies attribute under half of the gap to unresolved V genes and leave the rest unexplained. V, J and clone size reflect that table, while D and trimming were determined from the DNA. For this sample there are some 9,000 clones; roughly 85% appear just once. The ten largest clonotypes hold around a sixth of the sample.

The junction carries 17 bases between V and J, which are trimmed by 3 bases and 5 bases respectively. CDR1 and CDR2 are read off the germline V gene (reference sequence) as LNHDA and SQIVND. The cysteine opens and the phenylalanine closes a CDR3 of 16 amino acids. The read is trimmed to its CDR3 DNA, 48 bases read in frame from base 1. This receptor was taken from a human donor who received a liver transplant. The sequence is built from TRBV19 and TRBJ2-1; the D gene is not confidently resolved. The material sequenced was CD8+ T cells from blood, taken before liver transplant. The nucleotide sequence reads as follows: TGTGCCAGTAGTATCTCCAACTATGGACCGGACAATGAGCAGTTCTTC. Translated, it reads CASSISNYGPDNEQFF.